The rows below give T cell receptor beta chains drawn from one sample of a study of T cell repertoires in cytomegalovirus infection. TCRdb independently ran MiXCR on the reads; one entry per CDR3 protein. The table records roughly 180,000 distinct CDR3 sequences, roughly 21% of them present only once. No antigen is known for these receptors. The specimen comprised CD8+ T cells from cultured PBMCs, sampled from culture after CMV antigen stimulation. These receptors were taken from a human donor in good health (CMV status not recorded). Some clones in this sample may be carry-over from other donors' samples. Both conserved end residues are part of each CDR3. The D gene is left open where the match is weak. A row's size may be missing; if present it is once, few, many or a size class.

V gene	CDR3 length	clone size	D gene	J gene	CDR3 DNA	CDR3 protein
TRBV6-2/TRBV6-3	17	-	TRBD1	TRBJ1-1	TGTGCCAGCAGTTACCCCGGGACAGGGGCCCTGAACACTGAAGCTTTCTTT	CASSYPGTGALNTEAFF
TRBV28	14	few	-	TRBJ1-5	TGTGCCAGCAGTTTTCTGGATAGCAATCAGCCCCAGCATTTT	CASSFLDSNQPQHF
TRBV7-2	18	-	TRBD1	TRBJ1-2	TGTGCCAGCAGCTTAGCCCCCGGCCTAAGGACAGGGGACTATGGCTACACCTTC	CASSLAPGLRTGDYGYTF
TRBV7-9	16	few	-	TRBJ2-7	TGTGCCAGCGCAGGGGGGGGCTCCCATAGCTCCTACGAGCAGTACTTC	CASAGGGSHSSYEQYF
TRBV7-9	15	-	-	TRBJ1-2	TGTGCCAGCAGCTTAACTTCTGGAGAAAACTATGGCTACACCTTC	CASSLTSGENYGYTF
TRBV5-6	11	few	-	TRBJ2-3	TGTGCCAGCAGCCGAGTGGGTACGCAGTATTTT	CASSRVGTQYF
TRBV12-5	15	few	TRBD1	TRBJ2-1	TGTGCTAGTGGTTCCGGACAGGGGGCGTACAATGAGCAGTTCTTC	CASGSGQGAYNEQFF
TRBV19	14	few	-	TRBJ1-1	TGTGCCAGTAGTATCAGGGTCGTGGGCACTGAAGCTTTCTTT	CASSIRVVGTEAFF
TRBV7-2	15	few	TRBD1	TRBJ2-7	TGTGCCAGCAGCTGGACCGGGACAGACTCCTACGAGCAGTACTTC	CASSWTGTDSYEQYF
TRBV6-6	15	few	-	TRBJ2-1	TGTGCCAGCAGTTACTCGTGGGGGACCTACAATGAGCAGTTCTTC	CASSYSWGTYNEQFF
TRBV4-1	15	-	-	TRBJ1-5	TGCGCCAGCAGCCAAGCAAGGGGGTTAAGTCAGCCCCAGCATTTT	CASSQARGLSQPQHF
TRBV19	11	-	-	TRBJ1-1	TGTGCCAGTAAGGAGGCCACTGAAGCTTTCTTT	CASKEATEAFF
TRBV6-2/TRBV6-3	16	-	-	TRBJ1-1	TGTGCCAGCAGTTACCCCCAGGCAGGGCCGAACACTGAAGCTTTCTTT	CASSYPQAGPNTEAFF
TRBV6-5	12	few	-	TRBJ2-1	TGTGCCAGCAGTTTCAACTGGAATGAGCAGTTCTTC	CASSFNWNEQFF
TRBV12-3/TRBV12-4	16	few	-	TRBJ1-1	TGTGCCAGCAGTTTTAGTGTAGAGCACCTGAGTCCTGAAGCTTTCTTT	CASSFSVEHLSPEAFF
TRBV12-3/TRBV12-4	14	-	-	TRBJ2-2	TGTGCCAGCACCCCGGGACCTAGCACCGGGGAGCTGTTTTTT	CASTPGPSTGELFF
TRBV30	16	-	TRBD1	TRBJ1-5	TGTGCCTGGAGGGACCCGGGACAGGGGGCGAGTCAGCCCCAGCATTTT	CAWRDPGQGASQPQHF
TRBV29-1	10	few	-	TRBJ1-2	TGCAGCGTCCGTACCTATGGCTACACCTTC	CSVRTYGYTF
TRBV6-6	14	-	-	TRBJ1-2	TGTGCCAGCAAGAGCGGGTCCCTAAAGGGGGGCTACACCTTC	CASKSGSLKGGYTF
TRBV6-2/TRBV6-3	15	-	-	TRBJ2-1	TGTGCCAGCAGTCCTTTCTTCTTGAGCCACAATGAGCAGTTCTTC	CASSPFFLSHNEQFF
TRBV7-2	16	few	TRBD1	TRBJ2-1	TGTGCCAGCAGACCTGGGACAGGGCCCTCCCACAATGAGCAGTTCTTC	CASRPGTGPSHNEQFF
TRBV10-3	15	-	-	TRBJ2-2	TGTGCCATCAAACCGACAGTCCGGGACACCGGGGAGCTGTTTTTT	CAIKPTVRDTGELFF
TRBV7-2	12	many	-	TRBJ1-5	TGTGCCAGCAGCTTAGGGGCTCAGCCCCAGCATTTT	CASSLGAQPQHF
TRBV12-3/TRBV12-4	14	-	-	TRBJ2-1	TGTGCCAGCAGCTGGACACCCTCCTACAATGAGCAGTTCTTC	CASSWTPSYNEQFF
TRBV27	12	-	-	TRBJ2-7	TGTGCCAGCAGTCGTCCAGGGATCGAGCAGTACTTC	CASSRPGIEQYF
TRBV19	13	few	-	TRBJ1-2	TGTGCCAGTAGTCGTACAGGGTTGGAGGGCTACACCTTC	CASSRTGLEGYTF
TRBV11-2	20	few	TRBD2	TRBJ2-3	TGTGCCAGCAGCGCAAGAGGCTCCCGACTAGCGGACACCATAACAGATACGCAGTATTTT	CASSARGSRLADTITDTQYF